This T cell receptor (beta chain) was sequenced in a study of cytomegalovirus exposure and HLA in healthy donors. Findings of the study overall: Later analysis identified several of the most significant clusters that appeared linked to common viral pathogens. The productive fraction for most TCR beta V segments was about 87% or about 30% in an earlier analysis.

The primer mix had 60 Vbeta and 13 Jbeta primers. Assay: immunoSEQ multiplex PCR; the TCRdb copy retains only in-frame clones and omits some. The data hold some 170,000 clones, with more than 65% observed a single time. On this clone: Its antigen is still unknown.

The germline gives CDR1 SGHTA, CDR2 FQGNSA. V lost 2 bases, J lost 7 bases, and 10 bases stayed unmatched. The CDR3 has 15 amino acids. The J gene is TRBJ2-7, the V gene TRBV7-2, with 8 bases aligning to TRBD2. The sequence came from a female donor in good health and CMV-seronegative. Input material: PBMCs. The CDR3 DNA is TGTGCCAGCAGCTTAATCCTAGCGGGTGGTAGGGAGCAGTACTTC. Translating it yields CASSLILAGGREQYF. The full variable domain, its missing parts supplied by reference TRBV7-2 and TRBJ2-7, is GAGVSQSPSNKVTEKGKDVELRCDPISGHTALYWYRQSLGQGLEFLIYFQGNSAPDKSGLPSDRFSAERTGGSVSTLTIQRTQQEDSAVYLCASSLILAGGREQYFGPGTRLTVT.